Following are 27 T cell receptor beta chains from one sample sequenced in a study of T-cell memory formation after mild COVID-19. TCRdb analysed the 5' RACE reads with MiXCR anew, one entry per CDR3 protein. Found here are 380,000 or so distinct CDR3 sequences, roughly 14% of them singletons; the top ten hold approximately 20%. The specimen was PBMCs or a T cell subset sorted from them (not recorded which). Receptors were obtained from a man between 18 and 29 years old who had mild COVID-19 (a few samples of this study predate the infection). Cell type and time point are not known.

This clonotype was counted between two and nine times. This chain links TRBV7-2 with TRBJ1-2; D gene unclear. Between the trimmed V and J ends, which lost 1 base and 10 bases, there was a span of 13 bases. This CDR3 contains 13 residues. The germline gives CDR1 SGHTA, CDR2 FQGNSA. The CDR3 DNA follows: TGTGCCAGCAGCTTAGATCGACTATCGTCCTACACCTTC. It is translated as CASSLDRLSSYTF.

This clonotype was recorded a few times. The V and J genes are TRBV15 and TRBJ2-1; D is possibly TRBD1 (7 bases). With 5 bases removed from V and 4 bases from J, the gap between germline ends came to 24 bases. This CDR3 region has 18 residues. Germline V gene data show CDR1 as LNHNV and CDR2 as YYDKDF (reference sequence). Here the CDR3 DNA reads TGTGCCACCAGCTCCCAGGGGGTCGGGGACTCCTTATACAATGAGCAGTTCTTC. Protein product: CATSSQGVGDSLYNEQFF.

This clonotype occurred many times. The chain recombines TRBV5-6 with TRBJ2-3; TRBD2 aligns across 7 bases. The CDR3 sequence is 14 residues long. Germline CDR1 SGHDT, CDR2 YYEEEE. Trimming at V came to 4 bases and at J to 8 bases, leaving 10 bases not matched to a gene. CDR3 in DNA: TGTGCCAGCAGCCCTCAGGTAGCGGGTCCTACGCAGTATTTT. Amino acids: CASSPQVAGPTQYF.

CDR3 sequence reads: CASSLFGVGYEQYV. Here the CDR3 DNA reads TGTGCCAGCAGTTTATTCGGGGTCGGCTACGAGCAGTACGTC. The chain carries TRBV28 and TRBJ2-7; D might be TRBD2 (5 bases). CDR3 length: 14 residues. Trimming took 1 base from V and 3 from J, leaving 10 bases between them. Per the germline V gene, CDR1 is MDHEN and CDR2 is SYDVKM.

This clonotype turned up a few times. This chain connects TRBV29-1 to TRBJ2-7; a weak D match, TRBD2 (5 bases). The CDR3 contains 13 residues. Trimming took off 7 bases at V and 0 bases at J, with 13 bases between the two ends. The germline V gene encodes CDR1 SQVTM and CDR2 ANQGSEA. CDR3 nucleotides: TGCAGCGCGAGCGGCTACGTCTCCTACGAGCAGTACTTC. Its translation: CSASGYVSYEQYF.

This clonotype was counted only a few times. The V gene is TRBV4-3, the J gene TRBJ2-7, with TRBD1 matching 8 bases. V shed 4 bases, J shed 4 bases, and the junction held 3 bases outside the gene matches. This CDR3 has 13 amino acids. Germline CDR1 is LGHNA and CDR2 is YSLEER. The CDR3 is CASSRDRHYEQYF. As DNA, the CDR3 is TGCGCCAGCAGCCGGGACAGGCATTACGAGCAGTACTTC.

The DNA of the CDR3 is TGCGCCAGCAGCCGGGAGGGACTAGCGGGGAAGGAGACCCAGTACTTC. Translating gives CASSREGLAGKETQYF. The rearrangement joins TRBV4-3 to TRBJ2-5, with 13 positions matching TRBD2. The CDR3 has 16 amino acids. With V trimmed by 4 bases and J by 5 bases, 7 bases remained unmatched. From germline, CDR1 is LGHNA and CDR2 YSLEER.

This clonotype was counted between two and nine times. The chain links TRBV12-3 or TRBV12-4 to TRBJ1-1; D call uncertain. The CDR3 consists of 13 residues. V lost 7 bases to trimming and J lost 0 bases, with 9 bases between them. The CDR3, as DNA: TGTGCCAGCATGTATCGGCTGAACACTGAAGCTTTCTTT. It yields the protein CASMYRLNTEAFF.

This clonotype was seen a few times. Here the CDR3 DNA reads TGTGCCTGGAGTGGGGGACAGATTAGCCGCTATGGCTACACCTTC. Residues: CAWSGGQISRYGYTF. The rearrangement joins TRBV30 to TRBJ1-2; TRBD1 agrees at 7 bases. The CDR3 covers 15 residues. V dropped 1 base and J dropped 4; count of bases not matched to a gene: 9. CDR1 and CDR2 from the germline V gene are GTSNPN and SVGIG (reference sequence).

J is TRBJ1-5 and V is TRBV25-1, with 8 bases aligning to TRBD1. Germline CDR1 reads MGHDK; CDR2 reads SYGVNS. V gave up 7 bases and J gave up 4 bases; unmatched junction bases: 3. CDR3 length equals 13 residues. CDR3 bases: TGTGCCAGCACAGGGGGCGAAAATCAGCCCCAGCATTTT. Encoded protein: CASTGGENQPQHF.

This clonotype occurred a few times. The CDR3 DNA sequence: TGTGCCAGCAGTTTAGCGCTAGGGGCAGGGGTACGGAGCGGCTACACCTTC. This gives the protein CASSLALGAGVRSGYTF. The genes are TRBV12-3 or TRBV12-4 and TRBJ1-2; possible D gene TRBD1, 6 bases. V lost 0 bases and J 8 bases, leaving 22 bases between the germline ends. The CDR3 has 17 amino acids.

This clonotype was seen ten or more times. This chain connects TRBV6-2 or TRBV6-3 to TRBJ1-1; D possibly corresponds to TRBD1 (5 bases). The CDR3 is 14 amino acids. Trimming stripped 6 bases from V and 6 bases from J, with 17 bases between. The germline CDR1 and CDR2 sequences are MNHEY and SVGEGT. The CDR3 sequence is CASSLANRPPEAFF. The CDR3 region has the DNA TGTGCCAGCAGCCTAGCCAACAGGCCCCCTGAAGCTTTCTTT.

V gene TRBV12-5 combines with J gene TRBJ1-1; D not certain. The germline CDR1 and CDR2 sequences are LGHNT and FRNRAP. This CDR3 spans 10 amino acids. Between the trimmed V and J ends, which lost 8 bases and 8 bases, there was a span of 9 bases. For the CDR3, the DNA is TGTGCTAGTTACCAAGGGGAAGCTTTCTTT. Translation: CASYQGEAFF.

The chain couples TRBV6-6 to TRBJ1-1, with D possibly TRBD1 on 5 matching bases. This CDR3 spans 14 amino acids. Germline values: CDR1 MNHNY, CDR2 SVGAGI (reference sequence). With 3 bases removed from V and 3 bases from J, the gap between germline ends came to 11 bases. The CDR3 region has the DNA TGTGCCAGCAGTTATGAAAGGGGCTACACTGAAGCTTTCTTT. Amino acid sequence: CASSYERGYTEAFF.

The chain links TRBV7-9 to TRBJ1-5, with D perhaps matching TRBD1 (6 bases). In germline, CDR1 is SEHNR, CDR2 FQNEAQ (reference sequence). Trimming pared 6 bases from V and 5 bases from J, leaving 8 bases between. This CDR3 is 12 amino acids long. CDR3 bases: TGTGCCAGCAGTGGACAGCATCAGCCCCAGCATTTT. Translation gives CASSGQHQPQHF.

The chain recombines TRBV28 with TRBJ2-7, with 8 bases lining up with TRBD2. V lost 5 bases to trimming and J lost 2 bases; unmatched junction nucleotides: 8. Germline V CDR1 and CDR2: MDHEN, SYDVKM. The CDR3 has 15 residues. The CDR3 region has the DNA TGTGCCAGCAGTCCGGGGGGGGCTAGTCCCTACGAGCAGTACGTC. Its protein product is CASSPGGASPYEQYV.

This clonotype came up a few times. The V gene is TRBV3-1, the J gene TRBJ2-7; tentatively, D is TRBD1 (6 bases). Per germline, CDR1 LGHDT and CDR2 YNNKEL (reference sequence). The CDR3 runs 17 residues. The V gene lost 2 bases and the J gene lost 0 bases, with 17 bases spanning the gap. CDR3 in DNA: TGTGCCAGCAGCCAAACTGGGGGCTGGGACATCTCCTACGAGCAGTACTTC. The encoded protein is CASSQTGGWDISYEQYF.

This clonotype was detected many times. The chain carries TRBV5-1 and TRBJ1-2; TRBD1 is a possible D gene (6 bases). The ends were cut back, 2 bases at V and 0 bases at J, with 11 bases in the middle. Germline V gives CDR1 SGHRS, CDR2 YFSETQ. The CDR3 loop spans 15 amino acids. The CDR3 bases are TGCGCCAGCAGCTTTTCGGGGGCCACTAACTATGGCTACACCTTC. Encoded protein: CASSFSGATNYGYTF.

Many counts were recorded for this clonotype. The V call is TRBV6-5, the J call TRBJ2-7, with 9 bases aligning to TRBD1. Germline CDR1 is MNHEY and CDR2 is SVGAGI. V dropped 7 bases and J dropped 6; count of bases not matched to a gene: 4. The CDR3 runs 12 residues. CDR3 sequence (DNA): TGTGCCAGCACCCCGGACAGGGGCGAGCAGTACTTC. Translated, it gives CASTPDRGEQYF.

This clonotype has only a few counts. This sequence joins TRBV20-1 and TRBJ2-5; the D gene could be TRBD1 or TRBD2 (6 bases each). CDR1 and CDR2 from the germline V gene are DFQATT and SNEGSKA (reference sequence). V lost 1 base to trimming and J lost 3 bases, with 12 bases between them. CDR3 length: 14 amino acids. The CDR3 bases are TGCAGTGCTAGAGGGGGGGACACCAAAGAGACCCAGTACTTC. Protein: CSARGGDTKETQYF.

This sequence joins TRBV6-2 or TRBV6-3 and TRBJ2-3; 9 bases are a match to TRBD2. The germline V gene has CDR1 MNHEY and CDR2 SVGEGT. The V segment lost 5 bases and the J segment 6 bases; nucleotides outside the gene matches: 9. The CDR3 totals 15 residues. The CDR3 DNA sequence: TGTGCCAGCAGTCTAAGCGGGGGGAGTTCTGATACGCAGTATTTT. It encodes CASSLSGGSSDTQYF.

This clonotype was detected ten times or more. The V and J genes are TRBV4-1 and TRBJ2-1; 11 bases are a match to TRBD2. Germline lookup yields CDR1 MGHRA and CDR2 YSYEKL. Trimming removed 6 bases from V and 4 bases from J; junction bases left unmatched: 11. The CDR3 contains 17 residues. CDR3: CASRPESTSGAYNEQFF. DNA for the CDR3: TGCGCCAGCAGGCCAGAATCGACTAGCGGGGCTTACAATGAGCAGTTCTTC.

This clonotype was seen repeatedly, ten times or more. The J gene is TRBJ2-1, the V gene TRBV30, with D tentatively TRBD2 (6 bases). V dropped 4 bases and J dropped 3 bases, with 13 bases sitting between them. The V gene's germline CDR1 is GTSNPN and CDR2 SVGIG (reference sequence). CDR3 length: 14 residues. CDR3 sequence: CAWIGRGSYNEQFF. The CDR3 region has the DNA TGTGCCTGGATCGGGCGGGGCAGCTACAATGAGCAGTTCTTC.

The rearrangement links TRBV9 to TRBJ2-3, with 13 bases that match TRBD2. The CDR3 runs 14 residues. The V and J ends lost 2 bases and 6 bases, in that order; junction bases with no gene match: 0. CDR1 SGDLS and CDR2 YYNGEE come from the germline V gene. The CDR3 DNA follows: TGTGCCAGCAGCGTGGGACTAGCGGGGGATACGCAGTATTTT. Amino acids: CASSVGLAGDTQYF.

This clonotype was observed a few times. The chain couples TRBV7-2 to TRBJ2-3; TRBD1 might be the D (6 bases). V lost 1 base and J lost 0, with 17 bases in between. Germline values: CDR1 SGHTA, CDR2 FQGNSA. The CDR3 length is 18 residues. This CDR3 reads CASSLGYGAGVSTDTQYF. CDR3 nucleotides: TGTGCCAGCAGCTTAGGGTACGGAGCAGGGGTTAGCACAGATACGCAGTATTTT.

The rearrangement joins TRBV27 to TRBJ2-5; tentatively, D is TRBD1 (5 bases). V lost 8 bases and J 4 bases, leaving 11 bases between the germline ends. In germline, CDR1 is MNHEY, CDR2 SMNVEV (reference sequence). CDR3 size: 12 residues. CDR3: CASQGVGETQYF. The CDR3, as DNA: TGTGCCAGCCAAGGGGTAGGAGAGACCCAGTACTTC.

This chain uses TRBV7-9 with TRBJ2-6, with no clear D. Between the trimmed V and J ends, which lost 4 bases and 1 base, there was a span of 17 bases. Germline V gene lookup returns CDR1 SEHNR and CDR2 FQNEAQ (reference sequence). There are 18 residues in the CDR3. The CDR3 DNA reads as TGTGCCAGCAGCTCCCCCCGGTTGCAGTTTTCTGGGGCCAACGTCCTGACTTTC. Translation gives CASSSPRLQFSGANVLTF.